What follows are 21 T cell receptor beta chains derived from one specimen sequenced in a study of CD8+ T cells in alopecia areata. Sequencing templates came from extracted RNA that was reverse transcribed into cDNA. Using immunoSEQ multiplex PCR, the repertoire was profiled, and TCRdb retains in-frame clones only, with some absent. The sample has 150,000 or so clones; approximately 49% are singletons. The starting material was CD8+ T cells sorted from blood, obtained at week 0. Every receptor here comes from a human donor with alopecia areata.

The chain uses TRBV5-6 and TRBJ1-5, with a weak D call TRBD1 (5 bases). From germline, CDR1 is SGHDT and CDR2 YYEEEE. The CDR3 consists of 13 residues. The V and J ends lost 4 bases and 7 bases respectively, with 12 bases between them. CDR3 nucleotides: TGTGCCAGCAGCACCTCAGGGCACCAGCCCCAGCATTTT. As protein: CASSTSGHQPQHF. Filled out from reference TRBV5-6 and TRBJ1-5, the complete variable domain reads DAGVTQSPTHLIKTRGQQVTLRCSPKSGHDTVSWYQQALGQGPQFIFQYYEEEERQRGNFPDRFSGHQFPNYSSELNVNALLLGDSALYLCASSTSGHQPQHFGDGTRLSIL.

The rearrangement uses TRBV2 and TRBJ2-7, with 9 bases aligning to TRBD1. CDR1 is SNHLY and CDR2 is FYNNEI in the germline V gene. With 1 base clipped from V and 6 bases from J, the junction kept 4 bases outside the gene matches. The CDR3 contains 14 residues. CDR3 sequence reads: CASSEVGQGIEQYF. CDR3 nucleotide sequence: TGTGCCAGCAGTGAAGTGGGACAGGGTATCGAGCAGTACTTC.

This clone appeared once. The gene calls are TRBV7-8 and TRBJ1-2; D ambiguous. Trimming took off 4 bases at V and 6 bases at J, with 9 bases between the two ends. CDR1 and CDR2 (germline): SGHVS, FQNEAQ. The CDR3 spans 12 residues. The CDR3 sequence is CASSSSPNGYTF. CDR3 DNA: TGTGCCAGCAGCTCTTCTCCAAATGGCTACACCTTC.

V and J are TRBV5-6 and TRBJ1-1; maybe TRBD1 (6 bases). The V gene's germline CDR1 is SGHDT and CDR2 YYEEEE. Between the trimmed V and J ends, which lost 4 bases and 7 bases, there was a span of 11 bases. This CDR3 comprises 12 residues. CDR3 DNA sequence: TGTGCCAGCAGCGCAGGGGCCGTTGAAGCTTTCTTT. This encodes CASSAGAVEAFF.

This clone was seen once. The rearrangement uses TRBV27 and TRBJ2-2; the match to TRBD2 covers 12 bases. Germline trimming cut 6 bases from V and 7 bases from J; bases unmatched to any gene: 3. This CDR3 is built from 14 residues. Germline CDR1 and CDR2: MNHEY and SMNVEV (reference sequence). CDR3 residues: CASRVLAGGGELFF. In DNA, the CDR3 is TGTGCCAGCAGAGTACTAGCGGGGGGCGGGGAGCTGTTTTTT.

This clone was recorded a few times. The genes are TRBV19 and TRBJ2-3; D assignment may be TRBD1 or TRBD2 (5 bases each). CDR3 length: 15 residues. Germline CDR1 LNHDA, CDR2 SQIVND (reference sequence). The ends were cut back, 5 bases at V and 0 bases at J, with 12 bases in the middle. In DNA form, the CDR3 reads TGTGCCAGTAGTCTGGGACCTACTAGCACAGATACGCAGTATTTT. Translation gives CASSLGPTSTDTQYF.

This chain links TRBV2 with TRBJ1-5; a possible D gene is TRBD1 (6 bases). CDR3 length equals 15 residues. The germline V gene has CDR1 SNHLY and CDR2 FYNNEI. The V gene lost 4 bases and the J gene lost 0 bases, with 10 bases spanning the gap. The CDR3 coding sequence is TGTGCCAGCAGTGGGACAGCGAGTAGCAATCAGCCCCAGCATTTT. The encoded protein is CASSGTASSNQPQHF. Full variable domain (outside the CDR3, taken from reference TRBV2 and TRBJ1-5): EPEVTQTPSHQVTQMGQEVILRCVPISNHLYFYWYRQILGQKVEFLVSFYNNEISEKSEIFDDQFSVERPDGSNFTLKIRSTKLEDSAMYFCASSGTASSNQPQHFGDGTRLSIL.

In its sample, this clone was seen a few times. The chain employs TRBV6-4 and TRBJ1-1; D is perhaps TRBD1 (6 bases). V shed 7 bases and J shed 1 base, with 31 bases lying between them. Per the germline V gene, CDR1 is MRHNA and CDR2 is SNTAGT. This CDR3 is built from 20 residues. CDR3 coding DNA: TGTGCCAGCATCAAAGAACCTTCCGGGGCAGGGGTTTTTGGGAACACTGAAGCTTTCTTT. Residues: CASIKEPSGAGVFGNTEAFF.

This clone was picked up a small number of times. The chain carries TRBV29-1 and TRBJ1-1, with D hard to call. The CDR3 has 13 amino acids. V lost 0 bases to trimming and J lost 4 bases, with 9 bases between them. The germline gives CDR1 SQVTM, CDR2 ANQGSEA. CDR3 DNA sequence: TGCAGCGTTGAAGACCAACACACCACTGAAGCTTTCTTT. This gives the protein CSVEDQHTTEAFF.

CDR3 protein: CASSAGRADYEQYF. In nucleotides, the CDR3 is TGTGCCAGCAGCGCCGGCAGGGCAGACTACGAGCAGTACTTC. V and J are TRBV9 and TRBJ2-7, with a possible D match to TRBD1 (5 bases). The CDR3 runs 14 residues. Germline CDR1 reads SGDLS; CDR2 reads YYNGEE. V was pared by 3 bases and J by 3 bases, with 13 bases between.

The chain carries TRBV9 and TRBJ1-2; TRBD1 aligns across 10 bases. The CDR3 is made up of 15 amino acids. V was clipped by 2 bases and J by 0 bases; unmatched bases: 1. Germline V gives CDR1 SGDLS, CDR2 YYNGEE. CDR3 sequence reads: CASSVDRGTNYGYTF. The CDR3 bases are TGTGCCAGCAGCGTGGACAGGGGGACTAACTATGGCTACACCTTC.

The chain has TRBV29-1 and TRBJ2-1; 8 bases are a match to TRBD2. From germline, CDR1 is SQVTM and CDR2 ANQGSEA. The CDR3 is 14 residues long. Trimming cost V 4 bases and J 4 bases; bases outside gene matches: 6. CDR3: CSVVGGASYNEQFF. The CDR3 DNA is TGCAGCGTTGTCGGGGGGGCTTCTTACAATGAGCAGTTCTTC.

This clone was counted only a few times. This chain connects TRBV5-5 to TRBJ2-5, with D perhaps TRBD1 (7 bases). The CDR3 length is 14 residues. Germline V gene lookup returns CDR1 SGHKS and CDR2 YYEKEE (reference sequence). Trimming left V 3 bases short and J 3 bases short, with 12 bases between. The CDR3 DNA reads TGTGCCAGCAGCTGGGGGGACAGAAAAGAGACCCAGTACTTC. Its protein is CASSWGDRKETQYF.

V and J are TRBV25-1 and TRBJ2-2; D is perhaps TRBD1 (6 bases). The germline CDR1 and CDR2 sequences are MGHDK and SYGVNS. The CDR3 covers 16 residues. V lost 0 bases to trimming and J lost 3 bases, with 11 bases between them. CDR3 coding DNA: TGTGCCAGCAGTGAATATAACTCAGGGGACACCGGGGAGCTGTTTTTT. Translating gives CASSEYNSGDTGELFF.

The rearrangement links TRBV29-1 to TRBJ2-1; 9 nucleotides match TRBD1. V lost 7 bases and J lost 6; bases outside the gene matches: 13. CDR3 length: 15 residues. Germline V gene sequence: CDR1 SQVTM, CDR2 ANQGSEA. For the CDR3, the DNA is TGCAGCGCGGGCTACAGGGGGCGATTGGGCAATGAGCAGTTCTTC. Its protein is CSAGYRGRLGNEQFF.

J is TRBJ2-7 and V is TRBV6-1, with 9 bases identical to TRBD2. CDR3 length: 15 residues. Germline V gives CDR1 MNHNS, CDR2 SASEGT. After removal of 6 bases from V and 0 bases from J, the junction contained 6 bases not matched to a gene. The CDR3 DNA is TGTGCCAGCAGCTCTAGCGGGGCAAGCTCCTACGAGCAGTACTTC. It translates to CASSSSGASSYEQYF.

V is TRBV6-1 and J is TRBJ1-4, with D unresolved. There are 16 residues in the CDR3. The germline gives CDR1 MNHNS, CDR2 SASEGT. V lost 3 bases to trimming and J lost 15 bases, with 26 bases between them. The CDR3 nucleotides are TGTGCCAGCAGTGAGTTATGGGGTTCGGAAGACGATTTGGTGTTTTTT. It yields the protein CASSELWGSEDDLVFF.

This clone was counted only a few times. The chain employs TRBV5-1 and TRBJ2-1, with 12 bases aligning to TRBD1. Germline trimming cut 3 bases from V and 2 bases from J; bases unmatched to any gene: 3. Per the germline V gene, CDR1 is SGHRS and CDR2 is YFSETQ. This CDR3 comprises 16 residues. CDR3 amino acids: CASSWGTGGAYNEQFF. DNA for the CDR3: TGCGCCAGCAGCTGGGGGACAGGGGGCGCCTACAATGAGCAGTTCTTC.

The chain has TRBV5-4 and TRBJ1-1; the D is unclear. Between the trimmed V and J ends, which lost 0 bases and 8 bases, there was a span of 14 bases. Germline V gives CDR1 SGHNT, CDR2 YYREEE (reference sequence). This CDR3 has 14 amino acids. CDR3 sequence: CASSLAWAGPEAFF. The CDR3 DNA follows: TGTGCCAGCAGCTTGGCGTGGGCAGGCCCGGAAGCTTTCTTT.

The J gene is TRBJ2-1, the V gene TRBV30; 8 positions match TRBD2. Germline lookup yields CDR1 GTSNPN and CDR2 SVGIG (reference sequence). This CDR3 spans 14 amino acids. J was trimmed by 4 bases and V by 2 bases; bases with no gene match: 4. CDR3 residues: CAWSKVAGYNEQFF. Written as DNA, the CDR3 is TGTGCCTGGAGTAAGGTAGCGGGGTACAATGAGCAGTTCTTC.

This chain connects TRBV27 to TRBJ1-2; a weak D match, TRBD1 (6 bases). CDR3 length: 15 residues. Deletions cut 1 base from V and 3 bases from J, with 12 bases between. CDR1 is MNHEY and CDR2 is SMNVEV in the germline V gene (reference sequence). Here the CDR3 reads CASSLFGGSHYGYTF. In nucleotides, the CDR3 is TGTGCCAGCAGTTTATTTGGGGGCAGCCACTATGGCTACACCTTC.